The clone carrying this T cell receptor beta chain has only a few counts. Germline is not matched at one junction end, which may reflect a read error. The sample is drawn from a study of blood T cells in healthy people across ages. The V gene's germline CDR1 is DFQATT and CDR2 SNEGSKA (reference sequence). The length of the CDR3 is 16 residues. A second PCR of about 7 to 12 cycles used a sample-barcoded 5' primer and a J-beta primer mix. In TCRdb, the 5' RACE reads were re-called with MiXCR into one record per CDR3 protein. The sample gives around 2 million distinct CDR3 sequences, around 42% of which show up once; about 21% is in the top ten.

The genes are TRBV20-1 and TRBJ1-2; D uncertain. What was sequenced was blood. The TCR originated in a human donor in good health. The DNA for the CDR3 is TGCAGTGCGAGAGTCGAGGCAGGCCGGTCCAACTATGGCTACACCTTC. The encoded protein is CSARVEAGRSNYGYTF.